This is a list of T cell receptor beta chains from one sample in a study of technical replicates of blood from a handful of donors. The table came from immunoSEQ multiplex PCR; TCRdb's copy has only in-frame clones and leaves some out. The sample lists 75,000 or so clones; 95% were seen once. Sequencing was performed on T cells isolated from PBMCs. Receptors were obtained from a human donor in good health. CDR3s include the opening cysteine and the closing phenylalanine or tryptophan. D genes are given only for firm matches. Only some rows state a clone size, as once, few, many or a class for expanded clones.

J gene,clone size,V gene,D gene,CDR3 DNA,CDR3 protein
TRBJ2-7,NA,TRBV25-1,TRBD2,TGTGCCAGCAGTGAGCTCACAGGGACTAGTGCCTACGAGCAGTACTTC,CASSELTGTSAYEQYF
TRBJ2-2,NA,TRBV6-5,NA,TGTGCCAGCCGTAGGGGAAACACCGGGGAGCTGTTTTTT,CASRRGNTGELFF
TRBJ2-1,NA,TRBV19,NA,TGTGCCAGTAGTATCGGCGGATACAATGAGCAGTTCTTC,CASSIGGYNEQFF
TRBJ1-5,NA,TRBV28,NA,TGTGCCACCGATTCAGTACCCTCCTCCCCCCAGCATTTT,CATDSVPSSPQHF
TRBJ2-7,NA,TRBV9,TRBD2,TGTGCCAGCAGCTCAGGGACTAGCGGGAGGGGTTTCTCCTACGAGCAGTACTTC,CASSSGTSGRGFSYEQYF
TRBJ1-5,NA,TRBV4-1,NA,TGCGCCAGCAGCCAAGATTTGGCAGTTGATCAGCCCCAGCATTTT,CASSQDLAVDQPQHF
TRBJ2-7,NA,TRBV4-1,TRBD2,TGCGCCAGCAGCCAAATAACTAGCGGGAGTGCCGAGCAGTACTTC,CASSQITSGSAEQYF
TRBJ2-3,NA,TRBV14,NA,TGTGCCAGCAGCCAAGAATCTGCCCGGGATACGCAGTATTTT,CASSQESARDTQYF
TRBJ2-7,NA,TRBV10-1,TRBD2,TGCGCCAGCAGTGAGACTAGCGGGAATGTGGACGAGCAGTACTTC,CASSETSGNVDEQYF
TRBJ1-2,NA,TRBV5-1,NA,TGCGCCAGCAGCCTCCGGACAGAAAACTATGGCTACACCTTC,CASSLRTENYGYTF
TRBJ1-2,NA,TRBV19,TRBD1,TGTGCCAGTACCCGGGACAGGGACCATGGCTACACCTTC,CASTRDRDHGYTF
TRBJ2-5,NA,TRBV6-1,NA,TGTGCCAGCAGTGAAGGAGGGGCCCGTAGCGGAGAGACCCAGTACTTC,CASSEGGARSGETQYF
TRBJ2-1,NA,TRBV2,TRBD1,TGTGCCAGCAGTGCGGGACAGGCAACCTACAATGAGCAGTTCTTC,CASSAGQATYNEQFF
TRBJ2-7,NA,TRBV30,TRBD1,TGTGCCTGGAGTCTGGCGGGACAGGGCCCCTACGAGCAGTACTTC,CAWSLAGQGPYEQYF
TRBJ1-3,NA,TRBV6-1,NA,TGTGCCAGCAGTGAACGTCGAGGGCAAGCTGGAAACACCATATATTTT,CASSERRGQAGNTIYF
TRBJ2-3,NA,TRBV5-4,TRBD2,TGTGCCAGCAGCCCCGGGACTACGACAGATACGCAGTATTTT,CASSPGTTTDTQYF
TRBJ1-5,NA,TRBV4-1,NA,TGCGCCAGCAGCCACAAGGAGGGTCTTAGCAATCAGCCCCAGCATTTT,CASSHKEGLSNQPQHF
TRBJ1-3,NA,TRBV7-6,TRBD1,TGTGCCAGCAGCCCTGGACAGGGGGGATATGGAAACACCATATATTTT,CASSPGQGGYGNTIYF
TRBJ2-1,NA,TRBV29-1,TRBD2,TGCAGCGTCGGTGGACTAGCGGGGAAAAATGAGCAGTTCTTC,CSVGGLAGKNEQFF
TRBJ1-1,NA,TRBV7-9,NA,TGTGCCAGCAGCTTAGCCCGGGAAGAATGGAACACTGAAGCTTTCTTT,CASSLAREEWNTEAFF
TRBJ2-1,NA,TRBV28,TRBD1,TGTGCCAGCCGCCGGGACAGGGGAAATCCGGAGCAGTTCTTC,CASRRDRGNPEQFF
TRBJ2-1,NA,TRBV7-2,TRBD1,TGTGCCAGCAGCCCGTGGACAGGGGGCGAGCAGTTCTTC,CASSPWTGGEQFF
TRBJ2-3,once,TRBV7-2,NA,TGTGCCAGCAGCTTTAGAGATACGCAGTATTTT,CASSFRDTQYF
TRBJ2-7,NA,TRBV18,NA,TGTGCCAGCTCACCCCCTCGAGGGAACAACTACGAGCAGTACTTC,CASSPPRGNNYEQYF
TRBJ2-5,NA,TRBV18,TRBD1,TGTGCCAGCTCACCGACAGGGGGCAGCCAAGAGACCCAGTACTTC,CASSPTGGSQETQYF
TRBJ2-5,NA,TRBV19,TRBD1,TGTGCCAGTAGTACCACTGGGTACAGGGGGCAGACCCAGTACTTC,CASSTTGYRGQTQYF
TRBJ1-2,NA,TRBV18,NA,TGTGCCAGCTCCGGCGACTTGAGCGTAGCTAACTATGGCTACACCTTC,CASSGDLSVANYGYTF